The 32 T cell receptor beta chains below all came from one sample that was sequenced in a study of T cells in Graves' hyperthyroidism and ophthalmopathy. Researchers took RNA transcripts and amplified the TCR beta CDR3 regions from them. The HTBI primer set drove a first-round RT-PCR of the TCR CDR3. TCRdb passed the multiplex PCR reads through MiXCR, listing each CDR3 protein once. Here the sample spans hundreds of thousands of distinct CDR3 sequences, about 15% being singletons. The specimen sequenced was blood. The receptors originated from a woman aged 18-30 years with Graves' hyperthyroidism.

This clonotype was observed many times. The chain recombines TRBV11-2 with TRBJ2-1, with D perhaps TRBD1 (6 bases). The CDR3 runs 15 residues. V was cut by 5 bases and J by 4 bases, with 15 bases left in between. Germline V CDR1 and CDR2: SGHAT, FQNNGV. CDR3 sequence: CASSPQGLPYNEQFF. CDR3 in DNA: TGTGCCAGCAGCCCTCAGGGGCTCCCTTACAATGAGCAGTTCTTC.

This clonotype has only a few counts. The chain employs TRBV7-2 and TRBJ2-5, with 9 nucleotides matching TRBD2. Germline V gene data show CDR1 as SGHTA and CDR2 as FQGNSA. After removal of 1 base from V and 5 bases from J, the junction contained 8 bases not matched to a gene. The CDR3 has 16 residues. The CDR3 nucleotides are TGTGCCAGCAGCTTAGAATTGGCGGGGGGGAGGGAGACCCAGTACTTC. It yields the protein CASSLELAGGRETQYF.

The V gene is TRBV6-2 or TRBV6-3, the J gene TRBJ2-1; 7 nucleotides match TRBD1. CDR1 and CDR2 from the germline V gene are MNHEY and SVGEGT. This CDR3 has 15 residues. The ends lost 5 bases at V and 6 bases at J; junction bases unmatched: 10. CDR3 protein: CASSTWTGLGNEQFF. In DNA, the CDR3 is TGTGCCAGCAGTACTTGGACAGGTTTGGGCAATGAGCAGTTCTTC.

This rearrangement joins TRBV15 to TRBJ2-7, with TRBD2 identical over 13 bases. Per the germline V gene, CDR1 is LNHNV and CDR2 is YYDKDF (reference sequence). V shed 6 bases, J shed 3 bases, and the junction held 5 bases outside the gene matches. CDR3 length equals 15 residues. The CDR3 nucleotides are TGTGCCACCAGTCCGGGGACTAGCGGGGACTACGAGCAGTACTTC. Amino acids: CATSPGTSGDYEQYF. The variable domain in full, completed from reference TRBV15 and TRBJ2-7, reads DAMVIQNPRYQVTQFGKPVTLSCSQTLNHNVMYWYQQKSSQAPKLLFHYYDKDFNNEADTPDNFQSRRPNTSFCFLDIRSPGLGDTAMYLCATSPGTSGDYEQYFGPGTRLTVT.

This clonotype was observed a handful of times. The chain employs TRBV13 and TRBJ2-5, with TRBD2 matching over 7 bases. CDR1 is PRHDT, CDR2 FYEKMQ, per germline (reference sequence). V was pared by 5 bases and J by 2 bases, with 14 bases of the junction left unmatched. CDR3 length equals 17 residues. CDR3 loop: CASSPLGKSGIQETQYF. The CDR3, as DNA: TGTGCCAGCAGCCCGCTTGGAAAAAGCGGGATACAAGAGACCCAGTACTTC.

The chain employs TRBV20-1 and TRBJ1-3; D is ambiguous. The CDR3 is 12 amino acids. CDR1 DFQATT and CDR2 SNEGSKA come from the germline V gene (reference sequence). V was trimmed by 1 base and J by 7 bases, leaving 8 bases between them. CDR3 loop: CSARGFDNTIYF. The DNA for the CDR3 is TGCAGTGCTAGAGGTTTTGATAACACCATATATTTT.

This clonotype was seen at least ten times. The chain joins TRBV20-1 to TRBJ2-7, with D possibly matching TRBD1 (6 bases). Germline lookup yields CDR1 DFQATT and CDR2 SNEGSKA (reference sequence). The V gene lost 0 bases and the J gene lost 4 bases, with 16 bases spanning the gap. The CDR3 loop spans 15 amino acids. For the CDR3, the DNA is TGCAGTGCTAGAGATCCCGGGACACTTTCTTACGAGCAGTACTTC. This codes for CSARDPGTLSYEQYF.

Many counts were recorded for this clonotype. The chain is built from TRBV7-9 and TRBJ2-4; 10 nucleotides agree with TRBD1. The germline gives CDR1 SEHNR, CDR2 FQNEAQ (reference sequence). The CDR3 is 15 residues long. V shed 5 bases and J 4 bases; nucleotides not matched to a gene: 5. This CDR3 is CASSATGQGKNIQYF. As DNA, the CDR3 is TGTGCCAGCAGCGCAACGGGACAGGGGAAAAACATTCAGTACTTC.

The V call is TRBV4-1, the J call TRBJ1-5, with a possible D match to TRBD1 (5 bases). Germline lookup yields CDR1 MGHRA and CDR2 YSYEKL. Trimming pared 3 bases from V and 6 bases from J, leaving 18 bases between. This CDR3 spans 16 amino acids. The CDR3 reads CASSQIHQGAGQPQHF. The CDR3 DNA is TGCGCCAGCAGCCAGATTCACCAGGGTGCGGGTCAGCCCCAGCATTTT.

This clonotype was picked up many times. The chain joins TRBV2 to TRBJ2-3; D uncertain. The germline V gene encodes CDR1 SNHLY and CDR2 FYNNEI. The CDR3 runs 11 residues. The germline V and J ends were trimmed by 1 base and 8 bases, with 4 bases remaining between them. CDR3 region: CASSEGSTQYF. The CDR3, as DNA: TGTGCCAGCAGTGAAGGCAGTACGCAGTATTTT.

The rearrangement joins TRBV4-3 to TRBJ1-3; D not resolved. Trimming stripped 0 bases from V and 2 bases from J, with 8 bases between. Germline assignment: CDR1 LGHNA and CDR2 YSLEER. This CDR3 region has 15 residues. DNA for the CDR3: TGCGCCAGCAGCCAAGAAGCTGGGGCTGGAAACACCATATATTTT. Amino acid sequence: CASSQEAGAGNTIYF.

There are many counts of this clonotype. The V and J genes are TRBV6-1 and TRBJ2-2; 9 nucleotides agree with TRBD1. CDR1 and CDR2 (germline): MNHNS, SASEGT. This CDR3 has 17 residues. Unmatched junction bases numbered 9, after V lost 4 bases and J lost 3 bases. The CDR3 sequence is CASSAFWTGVYTGELFF. The CDR3 region has the DNA TGTGCCAGCAGTGCTTTTTGGACAGGGGTATACACCGGGGAGCTGTTTTTT.

This clonotype came up a few times. The chain couples TRBV27 to TRBJ1-2; D perhaps matches TRBD1 (5 bases). The germline gives CDR1 MNHEY, CDR2 SMNVEV (reference sequence). This CDR3 is built from 16 residues. V shed 5 bases and J shed 0 bases, with 16 bases lying between them. The CDR3 region is CASSPRFRGANYGYTF. DNA for the CDR3: TGTGCCAGCAGTCCCCGTTTTAGGGGAGCTAACTATGGCTACACCTTC.

The genes are TRBV9 and TRBJ2-1; 8 bases line up with TRBD2. The CDR3 covers 16 residues. V lost 0 bases to trimming and J lost 0 bases; unmatched junction nucleotides: 2. The V gene's germline CDR1 is SGDLS and CDR2 YYNGEE. CDR3 nucleotide sequence: TGTGCCAGCAGCGTAGGAGGGACTAGCTCCTACAATGAGCAGTTCTTC. This translates into CASSVGGTSSYNEQFF.

The V call is TRBV30, the J call TRBJ1-1; D gene uncertain. Germline values: CDR1 GTSNPN, CDR2 SVGIG (reference sequence). This CDR3 comprises 13 residues. Trimming left V 0 bases short and J 0 bases short, with 5 bases between. CDR3 bases: TGTGCCTGGAGTGTACAGATGAACACTGAAGCTTTCTTT. Amino acid sequence: CAWSVQMNTEAFF.

This clonotype was seen only a few times. V gene TRBV14 combines with J gene TRBJ1-1, with 9 bases that match TRBD1. V was clipped by 0 bases and J by 9 bases; unmatched bases: 2. The CDR3 consists of 13 residues. CDR1 is SGHDN and CDR2 is FVKESK in the germline V gene. The CDR3 spells CASSQDGTGKAFF. CDR3 bases: TGTGCCAGCAGCCAAGACGGGACAGGGAAAGCTTTCTTT.

In its sample, this clonotype was seen a few times. CDR3 region: CASSFYRSSGANVLTF. In DNA form, the CDR3 reads TGTGCCAGCAGTTTTTACAGGAGCTCTGGGGCCAACGTCCTGACTTTC. V is TRBV27 and J is TRBJ2-6, with a tentative D call TRBD1 (5 bases). The CDR3 extends over 16 amino acids. V dropped 3 bases and J dropped 0 bases, with 9 bases sitting between them. Germline CDR1 MNHEY, CDR2 SMNVEV (reference sequence).

There are a few counts of this clonotype. The genes are TRBV6-1 and TRBJ2-7; 11 bases fit TRBD2. The CDR3 runs 15 residues. CDR1 is MNHNS and CDR2 is SASEGT in the germline V gene. The junction had 9 bases not matched to a gene; V was cut back by 7 bases and J by 4 bases. Written as DNA, the CDR3 is TGTGCCAGCATCGGCGGGACTAGCGGTTTGTACGAGCAGTACTTC. Amino acid sequence: CASIGGTSGLYEQYF.

The chain recombines TRBV7-9 with TRBJ1-1; D not resolved. V was cut by 4 bases and J by 11 bases, with 23 bases left in between. The CDR3 is 15 residues long. CDR1 is SEHNR and CDR2 is FQNEAQ in the germline V gene (reference sequence). The CDR3 nucleotides are TGTGCCAGCAGCTCGGCCCGGGCCCCGGGAGAGGCCGCTTTCTTT. It specifies CASSSARAPGEAAFF.

The J gene is TRBJ1-3, the V gene TRBV5-1; D is uncertain. The germline CDR1 and CDR2 sequences are SGHRS and YFSETQ. This CDR3 has 14 amino acids. V shed 5 bases and J shed 0 bases, with 9 bases lying between them. The CDR3 region is CASSAGTSGNTIYF. DNA for the CDR3: TGCGCCAGCAGTGCCGGCACCTCTGGAAACACCATATATTTT.

In its sample, this clonotype was seen many times. The chain uses TRBV10-3 and TRBJ1-1, with 8 bases aligning to TRBD1. Germline V gene lookup returns CDR1 ENHRY and CDR2 SYGVKD. J was trimmed by 1 base and V by 4 bases; bases with no gene match: 8. The CDR3 is 16 residues long. DNA of the CDR3: TGTGCCATCAGTGGACTCCCCGGGACAGGGAACACTGAAGCTTTCTTT. Translating gives CAISGLPGTGNTEAFF.

The V call is TRBV20-1, the J call TRBJ2-5, with TRBD2 matching 11 bases. The germline CDR1 and CDR2 sequences are DFQATT and SNEGSKA (reference sequence). V gave up 5 bases and J gave up 5 bases; unmatched junction bases: 7. This CDR3 spans 14 amino acids. CDR3 DNA: TGCAGTGCTGTGGGGCCTAGCGGGAGGGAGACCCAGTACTTC. Translation: CSAVGPSGRETQYF.

This clonotype occurred many times. The V and J genes are TRBV12-3 or TRBV12-4 and TRBJ1-5; D uncertain. The CDR3 consists of 13 residues. The V gene lost 3 bases and the J gene lost 6 bases, with 9 bases spanning the gap. The CDR3 is CASSFMGAQPQHF. In nucleotides, the CDR3 is TGTGCCAGCAGTTTTATGGGAGCTCAGCCCCAGCATTTT.

This clonotype occurred many times. This rearrangement joins TRBV7-9 to TRBJ1-4, with D possibly TRBD1 on 5 matching bases. The CDR3 has 12 residues. The V end was cut by 11 bases, the J end by 5 bases, with 12 bases between. Per germline, CDR1 SEHNR and CDR2 FQNEAQ (reference sequence). The CDR3 protein is CASGRTNEKLFF. The CDR3 DNA sequence: TGTGCCTCGGGACGGACGAATGAAAAACTGTTTTTT. Together with reference TRBV7-9 and TRBJ1-4, the CDR3 gives the full variable domain: DTGVSQNPRHKITKRGQNVTFRCDPISEHNRLYWYRQTLGQGPEFLTYFQNEAQLEKSRLLSDRFSAERPKGSFSTLEIQRTEQGDSAMYLCASGRTNEKLFFGSGTQLSVL.

This clonotype was detected ten times or more. The chain carries TRBV6-2 or TRBV6-3 and TRBJ1-1; D unresolved. Per germline, CDR1 MNHEY and CDR2 SVGEGT. V lost 6 bases, J lost 4 bases, and 12 bases lay in between. The CDR3 sequence is 13 residues long. The CDR3 region is CASRRGELTEAFF. CDR3 in DNA: TGTGCCAGCAGGCGGGGTGAGCTCACTGAAGCTTTCTTT.

This clonotype occurred a few times. The chain recombines TRBV20-1 with TRBJ1-1; D gene ambiguous. The V gene's germline CDR1 is DFQATT and CDR2 SNEGSKA (reference sequence). The length of the CDR3 is 14 residues. V shed 4 bases and J shed 0 bases, with 12 bases lying between them. CDR3 nucleotides: TGCAGTGCTACCCTCGTTACCATGAACACTGAAGCTTTCTTT. Translation: CSATLVTMNTEAFF.

This clonotype was recorded at least ten times. The rearrangement joins TRBV11-2 to TRBJ2-3; 8 bases line up with TRBD2. V lost 5 bases and J lost 8; bases outside the gene matches: 12. This CDR3 has 15 residues. Germline V CDR1 and CDR2: SGHAT, FQNNGV. As DNA, the CDR3 is TGTGCCAGCAGCGCCTTGCGGGGGGCTTTGGTTACGCAGTATTTT. Residues: CASSALRGALVTQYF.

This chain connects TRBV10-3 to TRBJ1-1; a possible D gene is TRBD1 (6 bases). V lost 7 bases and J 0 bases, leaving 12 bases between the germline ends. The CDR3 is 14 residues long. In germline, CDR1 is ENHRY, CDR2 SYGVKD. CDR3 loop: CAIKGGGLNTEAFF. The CDR3 DNA sequence: TGTGCCATCAAAGGGGGTGGGTTGAACACTGAAGCTTTCTTT.

This clonotype has more than one count but fewer than ten. The rearrangement joins TRBV6-1 to TRBJ1-2, with unresolved D. CDR1 MNHNS and CDR2 SASEGT come from the germline V gene. The CDR3 is 13 amino acids. The V and J ends lost 4 bases and 2 bases respectively, with 8 bases between them. The CDR3 DNA is TGTGCCAGCAGTGGGGCATTGAACTATGGCTACACCTTC. Its translation is CASSGALNYGYTF.

The V and J genes are TRBV9 and TRBJ1-1; tentatively, D is TRBD1 (6 bases). In germline, CDR1 is SGDLS, CDR2 YYNGEE. The CDR3 is 17 residues long. V shed 0 bases and J shed 2 bases, with 17 bases lying between them. The CDR3 here is CASSVAGTSPLNTEAFF. Written as DNA, the CDR3 is TGTGCCAGCAGCGTAGCAGGGACATCTCCCCTCAACACTGAAGCTTTCTTT.

The table lists this clonotype with many counts. The rearrangement uses TRBV20-1 and TRBJ2-7; D ambiguous. Trimming left V 4 bases short and J 7 bases short, with 17 bases between. Germline CDR1 DFQATT, CDR2 SNEGSKA (reference sequence). The CDR3 runs 13 residues. The CDR3 nucleotides are TGCAGTGCTAATCAGCGCCCATGGGGAGAGCAGTACTTC. This translates into CSANQRPWGEQYF.

This clonotype was recorded many times. This chain uses TRBV28 with TRBJ1-1; 8 nucleotides align to TRBD1. Trimming at V came to 2 bases and at J to 4 bases, leaving 6 bases not matched to a gene. CDR1 is MDHEN, CDR2 SYDVKM, per germline. The CDR3 sequence is 15 residues long. CDR3 DNA sequence: TGTGCCAGCAGTTTACGACTACAGGGGGGCACTGAAGCTTTCTTT. Encoded protein: CASSLRLQGGTEAFF.